Below are 24 T cell receptor beta chains sequenced from a single sample in a study of blood T cell repertoires in COVID-19. The data were produced by immunoSEQ multiplex PCR, yet TCRdb's version contains in-frame clones alone and is incomplete. The table records 70,000 to 95,000 clones, around 96% of them present only once. The specimen was peripheral blood. These receptors all stem from a human donor with active COVID-19. The donor label of this sample is uncertain.

The V gene is TRBV6-6, the J gene TRBJ1-6, with D uncertain. The germline CDR1 and CDR2 sequences are MNHNY and SVGAGI (reference sequence). The CDR3 length is 15 residues. Trimming pared 0 bases from V and 7 bases from J, leaving 10 bases between. Here the CDR3 reads CASSYSLGGNSPLHF. The CDR3 bases are TGTGCCAGCAGTTACTCTTTAGGAGGGAATTCACCCCTCCACTTT.

This clone came up once. V is TRBV20-1 and J is TRBJ2-5, with a weak D call TRBD2 (6 bases). V lost 3 bases, J lost 5 bases, and 22 bases lay in between. CDR1 is DFQATT, CDR2 SNEGSKA, per germline (reference sequence). This CDR3 spans 16 amino acids. The CDR3 nucleotides read TGCAGTGCTAGTATGTCTGTGGGGGGTTCGACTGAGACCCAGTACTTC. Residues: CSASMSVGGSTETQYF.

The rearrangement joins TRBV24-1 to TRBJ2-3; the match to TRBD2 covers 15 bases. The CDR3 length is 17 residues. V trimming: 5 bases; J trimming: 2 bases; junction bases outside the gene matches: 4. Looked up from germline, CDR1 is KGHDR and CDR2 is SFDVKD. Here the CDR3 DNA reads TGTGCCACCAGTGCCGGGACTAGCGGGGGGTCCACAGATACGCAGTATTTT. Amino acid sequence: CATSAGTSGGSTDTQYF.

This chain uses TRBV4-3 with TRBJ2-7, with TRBD1 matching 7 bases. The CDR3 loop spans 17 amino acids. Germline V CDR1 and CDR2: LGHNA, YSLEER. Trimming at V came to 3 bases and at J to 2 bases, leaving 13 bases not matched to a gene. CDR3 amino acids: CASSQVGAGGPTYEQYF. In DNA form, the CDR3 reads TGCGCCAGCAGCCAGGTTGGGGCAGGGGGTCCTACCTACGAGCAGTACTTC.

The chain combines TRBV2 with TRBJ2-1, with a possible D match to TRBD2 (6 bases). This CDR3 has 16 amino acids. In germline, CDR1 is SNHLY, CDR2 FYNNEI. Trimming took off 3 bases at V and 2 bases at J, with 14 bases between the two ends. CDR3 in DNA: TGTGCCAGCAGTGACCTACCGGGAGAGACCTACAATGAGCAGTTCTTC. Translated, it gives CASSDLPGETYNEQFF.

The chain uses TRBV7-2 and TRBJ2-5; TRBD2 aligns across 10 bases. J lost 4 bases, V lost 0 bases, and 8 bases had no gene match. The CDR3 runs 17 residues. Germline-derived CDR1 and CDR2 are SGHTA and FQGNSA. CDR3 nucleotide sequence: TGTGCCAGCAGCTTAGCGTGGGAGCGGGGGGGCGTAGAGACCCAGTACTTC. Translation: CASSLAWERGGVETQYF.

This rearrangement joins TRBV5-1 to TRBJ2-7; 8 bases are a match to TRBD2. V lost 4 bases to trimming and J lost 3 bases; unmatched junction nucleotides: 9. Germline CDR1 and CDR2: SGHRS and YFSETQ. The CDR3 has 15 amino acids. CDR3 region: CASSPRGGMGYEQYF. In nucleotides, the CDR3 is TGCGCCAGCAGCCCCCGGGGGGGGATGGGCTACGAGCAGTACTTC. Complete variable domain (other parts from reference TRBV5-1 and TRBJ2-7): KAGVTQTPRYLIKTRGQQVTLSCSPISGHRSVSWYQQTPGQGLQFLFEYFSETQRNKGNFPGRFSGRQFSNSRSEMNVSTLELGDSALYLCASSPRGGMGYEQYFGPGTRLTVT.

The chain joins TRBV7-2 to TRBJ2-5; 12 bases are shared with TRBD2. The CDR3 runs 16 residues. The trim removed 1 base at V and 5 bases at J, leaving 5 bases unmatched. Looked up from germline, CDR1 is SGHTA and CDR2 is FQGNSA. CDR3: CASSLGLAGGQETQYF. DNA for the CDR3: TGTGCCAGCAGCTTAGGGCTAGCGGGGGGGCAGGAGACCCAGTACTTC.

The V call is TRBV9, the J call TRBJ2-1; D remains unclear. The CDR3 has 14 amino acids. The V gene's germline CDR1 is SGDLS and CDR2 YYNGEE. Trimming removed 0 bases at V and 2 bases at J, with 6 bases between. Written as DNA, the CDR3 is TGTGCCAGCAGCGTAGAACTCCCCTACAATGAGCAGTTCTTC. Its protein is CASSVELPYNEQFF. Variable domain in full (rest from reference TRBV9 and TRBJ2-1): DSGVTQTPKHLITATGQRVTLRCSPRSGDLSVYWYQQSLDQGLQFLIQYYNGEERAKGNILERFSAQQFPDLHSELNLSSLELGDSALYFCASSVELPYNEQFFGPGTRLTVL.

The chain recombines TRBV6-2 or TRBV6-3 with TRBJ2-1; 9 positions agree with TRBD2. The CDR3 is made up of 16 amino acids. Germline trimming cut 5 bases from V and 9 bases from J; bases unmatched to any gene: 14. Germline V gene lookup returns CDR1 MNHEY and CDR2 SVGEGT. CDR3 nucleotides: TGTGCCAGCAGTGATAGTAGCGGGAGTACTCGTCGTGAGCAGTTCTTC. This codes for CASSDSSGSTRREQFF.

The chain is built from TRBV6-5 and TRBJ2-5; 7 positions agree with TRBD2. The CDR3 covers 15 residues. V lost 2 bases and J lost 4; bases outside the gene matches: 7. Germline CDR1 and CDR2: MNHEY and SVGAGI. CDR3 sequence reads: CASSYDLGGRETQYF. CDR3 nucleotides: TGTGCCAGCAGTTACGACCTAGGCGGGAGAGAGACCCAGTACTTC.

This rearrangement joins TRBV3-1 (or the pseudogene TRBV3-2) to TRBJ2-5; TRBD2 might be the D (6 bases). CDR1 and CDR2 from the germline V gene are LGHDT and YNNKEL (reference sequence). Deletions cut 2 bases from V and 9 bases from J, with 19 bases between. CDR3 size: 15 residues. The CDR3 DNA follows: TGTGCCAGCAGCCAAAATCGGGGAAGGGCTAGCGCCCAGTACTTC. It specifies CASSQNRGRASAQYF.

The V gene is TRBV7-9, the J gene TRBJ2-1; 9 bases are shared with TRBD2. The CDR3 extends over 16 amino acids. Germline loops: CDR1 SEHNR, CDR2 FQNEAQ (reference sequence). After removal of 6 bases from V and 7 bases from J, the junction contained 13 bases not matched to a gene. CDR3 nucleotides: TGTGCCAGCAGACCTCCTTTGGGCGGGGGGGCGAATGAGCAGTTCTTC. It codes for CASRPPLGGGANEQFF.

This clone was counted once. V gene TRBV19 combines with J gene TRBJ2-3; TRBD2 agrees at 11 bases. This CDR3 comprises 16 residues. CDR1 is LNHDA, CDR2 SQIVND, per germline (reference sequence). V dropped 0 bases and J dropped 6; count of bases not matched to a gene: 5. CDR3 DNA sequence: TGTGCCAGTAGTATAGAGACTAGCGGGGTTGGTGATACGCAGTATTTT. This gives the protein CASSIETSGVGDTQYF.

V gene TRBV7-2 combines with J gene TRBJ2-7; TRBD1 aligns across 11 bases. The trim removed 5 bases at V and 6 bases at J, leaving 6 bases unmatched. Germline loops: CDR1 SGHTA, CDR2 FQGNSA. The length of the CDR3 is 14 residues. This CDR3 is CASSIWTGGAEQYF. DNA for the CDR3: TGTGCCAGCAGCATTTGGACAGGGGGCGCCGAGCAGTACTTC.

This sequence joins TRBV9 and TRBJ2-6; D remains unclear. Trimming left V 2 bases short and J 4 bases short, with 10 bases between. This CDR3 is 15 amino acids long. Germline CDR1 SGDLS, CDR2 YYNGEE. The CDR3 reads CASSVRLSGANVLTF. DNA of the CDR3: TGTGCCAGCAGCGTGAGGCTCTCCGGGGCCAACGTCCTGACTTTC. The variable domain in full, with the rest retrieved from reference TRBV9 and TRBJ2-6, is DSGVTQTPKHLITATGQRVTLRCSPRSGDLSVYWYQQSLDQGLQFLIQYYNGEERAKGNILERFSAQQFPDLHSELNLSSLELGDSALYFCASSVRLSGANVLTFGAGSRLTVL.

The chain uses TRBV6-2 or TRBV6-3 and TRBJ2-7; D might be TRBD1 (6 bases). Germline values: CDR1 MNHEY, CDR2 SVGEGT. V was trimmed by 5 bases and J by 8 bases, leaving 25 bases between them. The CDR3 runs to 16 residues. The CDR3 region is CASSAQLAGDFKKQYF. The CDR3 DNA follows: TGTGCCAGCAGTGCCCAGTTGGCAGGGGATTTTAAAAAGCAGTACTTC.

Concerning this clone: The junction differs from germline at one of its ends, possibly a read error. CDR3 coding DNA: TGCGCCAGCAGCAAGTACGGGACAGAGCGGGCAGAGGCCCAGTACTTC. It is translated as CASSKYGTERAEAQYF. V is TRBV5-1 and J is TRBJ2-5, with D possibly TRBD1 on 7 matching bases. Germline CDR1 reads SGHRS; CDR2 reads YFSETQ. The CDR3 consists of 16 residues. The whole variable domain, remainder taken from reference TRBV5-1 and TRBJ2-5, is KAGVTQTPRYLIKTRGQQVTLSCSPISGHRSVSWYQQTPGQGLQFLFEYFSETQRNKGNFPGRFSGRQFSNSRSEMNVSTLELGDSALYLCASSKYGTERAEAQYFGPGTRLLVL.

The J gene is TRBJ2-5, the V gene TRBV6-5; no clear D gene. CDR1 and CDR2 from the germline V gene are MNHEY and SVGAGI. V lost 3 bases, J lost 5 bases, and 10 bases lay in between. The CDR3 totals 13 residues. The CDR3 is CASSYSRRETQYF. In nucleotides, the CDR3 is TGTGCCAGCAGTTATAGCAGACGCGAGACCCAGTACTTC.

The chain links TRBV27 to TRBJ2-1; possible D gene TRBD2, 6 bases. V gave up 2 bases and J gave up 5 bases, with 13 bases separating them. The CDR3 loop spans 15 amino acids. Germline CDR1 MNHEY, CDR2 SMNVEV (reference sequence). The CDR3 bases are TGTGCCAGCAGTTTAGGAGGGCCCCTCGACAATGAGCAGTTCTTC. Its translation is CASSLGGPLDNEQFF.

This clone occurred a few times. This sequence joins TRBV2 and TRBJ1-5, with D maybe TRBD1 (5 bases). The V gene lost 0 bases and the J gene lost 4 bases, with 13 bases spanning the gap. The length of the CDR3 is 16 residues. The germline gives CDR1 SNHLY, CDR2 FYNNEI. CDR3 DNA: TGTGCCAGCAGTGAAGCAGGAACAGGCTATAATCAGCCCCAGCATTTT. It specifies CASSEAGTGYNQPQHF. The whole variable domain, remainder taken from reference TRBV2 and TRBJ1-5, is EPEVTQTPSHQVTQMGQEVILRCVPISNHLYFYWYRQILGQKVEFLVSFYNNEISEKSEIFDDQFSVERPDGSNFTLKIRSTKLEDSAMYFCASSEAGTGYNQPQHFGDGTRLSIL.

J is TRBJ2-2 and V is TRBV21-1; the table's D call of TRBD2 was not tested on the DNA. TRBV21-1 is assigned pseudogene status. This CDR3 has 15 residues. CDR3 amino acids: CASSKMVPGGRELFF. CDR3 bases: TGTGCCAGCAGCAAAATGGTGCCAGGAGGTAGGGAGCTGTTTTTT.

V gene TRBV5-1 combines with J gene TRBJ2-7; 9 bases are shared with TRBD2. The germline gives CDR1 SGHRS, CDR2 YFSETQ. V shed 1 base, J shed 2 bases, and the junction held 7 bases outside the gene matches. The CDR3 totals 16 residues. The CDR3: CASSLRASGVTYEQYF. CDR3 coding DNA: TGCGCCAGCAGCTTGCGAGCTAGCGGGGTTACCTACGAGCAGTACTTC.

V and J are TRBV11-1 and TRBJ2-3; 7 bases are shared with TRBD1. Germline values: CDR1 SGHAT, CDR2 FQDESV (reference sequence). This CDR3 contains 15 residues. Trimming removed 6 bases from V and 3 bases from J; junction bases left unmatched: 9. The CDR3 DNA reads as TGTGCCAGCAGATCCCGACAGGGTGGGACAGATACGCAGTATTTT. Its protein is CASRSRQGGTDTQYF.